This entry lists 7 T cell receptor beta chains sequenced from one sample in a study of cytomegalovirus exposure and HLA in healthy donors. The PCR employed 60 Vbeta primers together with 13 Jbeta primers. Repertoires were generated with immunoSEQ multiplex PCR, while TCRdb's copy carries only in-frame clones and drops some. The profile shows tens of thousands of clones, roughly 75% of them singletons. What was sequenced was PBMCs. The source of these receptors is a man in his 60s in good health and CMV-seropositive.

The chain recombines TRBV2 with TRBJ2-1; TRBD2 might be the D (6 bases). Germline assignment: CDR1 SNHLY and CDR2 FYNNEI. The CDR3 is 16 amino acids. Trimming pared 6 bases from V and 7 bases from J, leaving 22 bases between. The CDR3 here is CASRGFTSGTRNEQFF. In DNA, the CDR3 is TGTGCCAGCAGGGGTTTTACTTCGGGGACTCGTAATGAGCAGTTCTTC.

The V call is TRBV5-1, the J call TRBJ2-5; no reliable D call. V lost 0 bases to trimming and J lost 1 base, with 4 bases between them. CDR3 size: 13 residues. Germline assignment: CDR1 SGHRS and CDR2 YFSETQ. The CDR3 region has the DNA TGCGCCAGCAGCTTGGTAGCCCAAGAGACCCAGTACTTC. Its translation is CASSLVAQETQYF.

This sequence joins TRBV10-2 and TRBJ1-2; TRBD1 might be the D (6 bases). This CDR3 has 14 amino acids. V was pared by 4 bases and J by 6 bases, with 15 bases between. In germline, CDR1 is WSHSY, CDR2 SAAADI. CDR3 in amino acids: CASSGVAGADGYTF. As DNA, the CDR3 is TGCGCCAGCAGTGGGGTTGCGGGGGCGGATGGCTACACCTTC.

J is TRBJ2-1 and V is TRBV5-4; 8 bases align to TRBD2. Looked up from germline, CDR1 is SGHNT and CDR2 is YYREEE (reference sequence). Germline trimming cut 4 bases from V and 6 bases from J; bases unmatched to any gene: 12. The CDR3 runs to 16 residues. As DNA, the CDR3 is TGTGCCAGCAGCGGAGGGACTAGTTTGAGAGTCAATGAGCAGTTCTTC. Translation gives CASSGGTSLRVNEQFF.

Details on this clone: The junction differs from germline at one of its ends, possibly a read error. The rearrangement links TRBV10-1 to TRBJ2-7, with D maybe TRBD1 (6 bases). The V gene's germline CDR1 is WNHNN and CDR2 SYGVQD (reference sequence). The CDR3 spans 12 residues. This CDR3 reads CASGGHSDEQYF. In DNA form, the CDR3 reads TGCGCCAGCGGGGGACACTCCGACGAGCAGTACTTC.

The rearrangement uses TRBV7-9 and TRBJ1-1; D gene ambiguous. The CDR3 runs to 14 residues. From germline, CDR1 is SEHNR and CDR2 FQNEAQ (reference sequence). Trimming left V 7 bases short and J 0 bases short, with 12 bases between. The CDR3 bases are TGTGCCAGCACAGAAGGAGGCCTGAACACTGAAGCTTTCTTT. It yields the protein CASTEGGLNTEAFF.

The chain combines TRBV11-3 with TRBJ2-5; a weak D match, TRBD2 (5 bases). Germline V CDR1 and CDR2: SGHNT, YENEEA. The CDR3 contains 13 residues. The V end lost 5 bases, the J end lost 6 bases, and 13 bases lay between the germline ends. CDR3 sequence (DNA): TGTGCCAGCAGCCCGCCCGGGGTGAAGACCCAGTACTTC. Amino acid sequence: CASSPPGVKTQYF.